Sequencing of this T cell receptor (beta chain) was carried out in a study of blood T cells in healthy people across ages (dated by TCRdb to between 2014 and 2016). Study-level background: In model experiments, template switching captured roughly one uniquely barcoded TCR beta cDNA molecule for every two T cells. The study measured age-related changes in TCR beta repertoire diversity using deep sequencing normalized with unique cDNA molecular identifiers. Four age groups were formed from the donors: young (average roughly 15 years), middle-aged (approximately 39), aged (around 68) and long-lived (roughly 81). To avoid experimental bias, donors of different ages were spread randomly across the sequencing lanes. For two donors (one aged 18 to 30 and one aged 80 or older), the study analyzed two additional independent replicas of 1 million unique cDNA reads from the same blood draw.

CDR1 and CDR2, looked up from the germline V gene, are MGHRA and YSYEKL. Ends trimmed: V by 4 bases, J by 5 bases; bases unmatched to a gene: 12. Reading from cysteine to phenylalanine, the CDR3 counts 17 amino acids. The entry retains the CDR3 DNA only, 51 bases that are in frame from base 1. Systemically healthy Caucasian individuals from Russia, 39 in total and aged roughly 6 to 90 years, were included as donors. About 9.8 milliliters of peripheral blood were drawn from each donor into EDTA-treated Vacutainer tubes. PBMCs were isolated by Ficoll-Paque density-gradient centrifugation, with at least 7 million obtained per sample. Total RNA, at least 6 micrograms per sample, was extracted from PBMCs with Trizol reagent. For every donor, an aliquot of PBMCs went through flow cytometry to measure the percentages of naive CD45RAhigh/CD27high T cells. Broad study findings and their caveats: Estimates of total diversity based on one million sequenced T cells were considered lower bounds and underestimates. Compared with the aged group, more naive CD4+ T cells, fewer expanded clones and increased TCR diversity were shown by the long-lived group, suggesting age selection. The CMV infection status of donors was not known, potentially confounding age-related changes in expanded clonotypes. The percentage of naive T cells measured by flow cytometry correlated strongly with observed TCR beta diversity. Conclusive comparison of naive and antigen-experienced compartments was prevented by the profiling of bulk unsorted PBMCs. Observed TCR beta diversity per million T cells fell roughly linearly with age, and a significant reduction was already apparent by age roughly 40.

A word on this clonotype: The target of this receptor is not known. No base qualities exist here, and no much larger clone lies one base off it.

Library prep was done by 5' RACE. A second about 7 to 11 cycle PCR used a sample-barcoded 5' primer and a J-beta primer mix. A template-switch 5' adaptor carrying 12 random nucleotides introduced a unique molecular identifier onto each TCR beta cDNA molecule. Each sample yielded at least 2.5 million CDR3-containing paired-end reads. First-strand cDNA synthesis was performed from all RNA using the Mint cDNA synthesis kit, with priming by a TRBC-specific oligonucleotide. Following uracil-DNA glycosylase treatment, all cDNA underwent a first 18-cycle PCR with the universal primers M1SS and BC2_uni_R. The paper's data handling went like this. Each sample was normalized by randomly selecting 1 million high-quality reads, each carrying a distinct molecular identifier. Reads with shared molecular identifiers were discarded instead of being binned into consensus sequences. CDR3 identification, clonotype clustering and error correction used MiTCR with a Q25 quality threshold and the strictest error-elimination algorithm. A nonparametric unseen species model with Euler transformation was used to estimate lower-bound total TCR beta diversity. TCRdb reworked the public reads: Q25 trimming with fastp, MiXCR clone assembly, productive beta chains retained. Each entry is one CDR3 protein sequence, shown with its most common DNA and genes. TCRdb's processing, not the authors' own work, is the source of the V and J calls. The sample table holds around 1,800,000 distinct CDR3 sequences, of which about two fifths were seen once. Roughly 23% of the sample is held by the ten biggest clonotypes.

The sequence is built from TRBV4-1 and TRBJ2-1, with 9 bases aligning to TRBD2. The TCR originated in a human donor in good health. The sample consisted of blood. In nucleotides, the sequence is TGCGCCAGCAGCCCCCGGAGGGAAGCGGGGGGCGACAATGAGCAGTTCTTC. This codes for CASSPRREAGGDNEQFF.